Many counts were recorded for the clone carrying this T cell receptor beta chain. Its antigen is still unknown. According to the study, TCR beta libraries were built with iRepertoire HTBI primers and CDR3-region Arm-PCR. TCRdb reprocessed the multiplex PCR reads via MiXCR and lists one record per CDR3 protein. The sample records about 200,000 distinct CDR3 sequences, 15% to 20% being singletons. The time point was: newly diagnosed GD, antithyroid drugs for less than 3 months. Preparation of the TCR library used RNA extracted from PBMCs. This entry belongs to a study of regulatory T cells in long-lasting Graves disease. Findings of the study overall: Public clonotype sharing was higher in persistent than newly diagnosed patients. Possibly, accuracy suffered from the small sample size.

V shed 5 bases and J shed 6 bases, with 14 bases lying between them. This CDR3 is built from 13 residues. CDR1 is SGHTA and CDR2 is FQGTGA in the germline V gene. This clonotype was obtained from a female donor with Graves disease. The chain combines TRBV7-3 with TRBJ2-7, with a weak D call TRBD1 (6 bases). The source was peripheral blood mononuclear cells (PBMCs), collected at new diagnosis, from a patient treated with antithyroid drugs. Here the CDR3 reads CASSRYRDAEQYF. CDR3 nucleotide sequence: TGTGCCAGCAGCCGATACAGGGATGCCGAGCAGTACTTC.